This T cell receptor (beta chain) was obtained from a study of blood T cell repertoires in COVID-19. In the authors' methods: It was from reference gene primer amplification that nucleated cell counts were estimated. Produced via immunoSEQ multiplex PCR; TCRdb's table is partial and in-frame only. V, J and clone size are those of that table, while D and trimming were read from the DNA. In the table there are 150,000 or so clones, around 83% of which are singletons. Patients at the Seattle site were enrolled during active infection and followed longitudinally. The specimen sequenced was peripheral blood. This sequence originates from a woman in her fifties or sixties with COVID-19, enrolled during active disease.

The CDR3 loop is CASSYSGTANQPQHF. The CDR3 region has the DNA TGTGCCAGCAGTTACTCGGGGACAGCTAATCAGCCCCAGCATTTT. This chain uses TRBV6-2 or TRBV6-3 with TRBJ1-5; 7 positions agree with TRBD1. The V gene's germline CDR1 is MNHEY and CDR2 SVGEGT. CDR3 length: 15 residues. Trimming cost V 0 bases and J 4 bases; bases outside gene matches: 3.